The 5 T cell receptor beta chains listed next were all sequenced from one sample in a study of regulatory T cells in long-lasting Graves disease. Time point denoted: newly diagnosed GD, antithyroid drugs for less than 3 months. Extracted PBMC RNA gave rise to the TCR library. Arm-PCR with iRepertoire HTBI primers amplified the CDR3 regions for these TCR beta libraries. A single record per CDR3 protein comes from TCRdb applying MiXCR to the multiplex PCR reads. The sample consists of some 250,000 distinct CDR3 sequences, around 21% of them appearing once. This material consisted of peripheral blood mononuclear cells (PBMCs), taken at new diagnosis, from a patient treated with antithyroid drugs. The receptor set was obtained from a female donor with Graves disease.

This clonotype occurred many times. This chain joins TRBV11-3 and TRBJ2-1; 7 nucleotides align to TRBD1. The CDR3 consists of 16 residues. Germline assignment: CDR1 SGHNT and CDR2 YENEEA. V gave up 0 bases and J gave up 6 bases; unmatched junction bases: 8. The CDR3: CASSLDGSGGGNEQFF. In DNA, the CDR3 is TGTGCCAGCAGCTTAGATGGGTCAGGGGGTGGCAATGAGCAGTTCTTC.

Note on this clonotype: The germline gene is not matched at one end of the junction; a read error may be the cause. The chain joins TRBV7-2 to TRBJ1-2; 9 bases align to TRBD1. This CDR3 contains 15 residues. Germline CDR1 SGHTA, CDR2 FQGNSA. DNA of the CDR3: TGCGCCAGCAGCTCGGGACAGGGCATTGACTATGGCTACACCTTC. Translated: CASSSGQGIDYGYTF. The variable domain in full, completed from reference TRBV7-2 and TRBJ1-2, reads GAGVSQSPSNKVTEKGKDVELRCDPISGHTALYWYRQSLGQGLEFLIYFQGNSAPDKSGLPSDRFSAERTGGSVSTLTIQRTQQEDSAVYLCASSSGQGIDYGYTFGSGTRLTVV.

This clonotype has a count of ten or more. The chain recombines TRBV20-1 with TRBJ1-5; D call uncertain. V gave up 3 bases and J gave up 0 bases, with 9 bases separating them. This CDR3 contains 14 residues. Looked up from germline, CDR1 is DFQATT and CDR2 is SNEGSKA (reference sequence). The CDR3 is CSASGQYSNQPQHF. The CDR3 region has the DNA TGCAGTGCTAGTGGGCAGTATAGCAATCAGCCCCAGCATTTT.

A few counts support this clonotype. The genes are TRBV4-3 and TRBJ2-7, with TRBD2 matching over 7 bases. Germline-derived CDR1 and CDR2 are LGHNA and YSLEER. This CDR3 has 13 amino acids. With 1 base clipped from V and 6 bases from J, the junction kept 3 bases outside the gene matches. CDR3 in amino acids: CASSQVPGGEQYF. CDR3 sequence (DNA): TGCGCCAGCAGCCAAGTTCCGGGAGGCGAGCAGTACTTC.

This clonotype has a handful of counts. CDR3 protein: CATSDPTGTSGVDTQYF. For the CDR3, the DNA is TGTGCCACCAGTGACCCCACCGGGACTAGCGGCGTGGATACGCAGTATTTT. J is TRBJ2-3 and V is TRBV24-1; 11 nucleotides line up with TRBD2. The CDR3 totals 17 residues. V lost 4 bases and J lost 6; bases outside the gene matches: 11. Germline assignment: CDR1 KGHDR and CDR2 SFDVKD.